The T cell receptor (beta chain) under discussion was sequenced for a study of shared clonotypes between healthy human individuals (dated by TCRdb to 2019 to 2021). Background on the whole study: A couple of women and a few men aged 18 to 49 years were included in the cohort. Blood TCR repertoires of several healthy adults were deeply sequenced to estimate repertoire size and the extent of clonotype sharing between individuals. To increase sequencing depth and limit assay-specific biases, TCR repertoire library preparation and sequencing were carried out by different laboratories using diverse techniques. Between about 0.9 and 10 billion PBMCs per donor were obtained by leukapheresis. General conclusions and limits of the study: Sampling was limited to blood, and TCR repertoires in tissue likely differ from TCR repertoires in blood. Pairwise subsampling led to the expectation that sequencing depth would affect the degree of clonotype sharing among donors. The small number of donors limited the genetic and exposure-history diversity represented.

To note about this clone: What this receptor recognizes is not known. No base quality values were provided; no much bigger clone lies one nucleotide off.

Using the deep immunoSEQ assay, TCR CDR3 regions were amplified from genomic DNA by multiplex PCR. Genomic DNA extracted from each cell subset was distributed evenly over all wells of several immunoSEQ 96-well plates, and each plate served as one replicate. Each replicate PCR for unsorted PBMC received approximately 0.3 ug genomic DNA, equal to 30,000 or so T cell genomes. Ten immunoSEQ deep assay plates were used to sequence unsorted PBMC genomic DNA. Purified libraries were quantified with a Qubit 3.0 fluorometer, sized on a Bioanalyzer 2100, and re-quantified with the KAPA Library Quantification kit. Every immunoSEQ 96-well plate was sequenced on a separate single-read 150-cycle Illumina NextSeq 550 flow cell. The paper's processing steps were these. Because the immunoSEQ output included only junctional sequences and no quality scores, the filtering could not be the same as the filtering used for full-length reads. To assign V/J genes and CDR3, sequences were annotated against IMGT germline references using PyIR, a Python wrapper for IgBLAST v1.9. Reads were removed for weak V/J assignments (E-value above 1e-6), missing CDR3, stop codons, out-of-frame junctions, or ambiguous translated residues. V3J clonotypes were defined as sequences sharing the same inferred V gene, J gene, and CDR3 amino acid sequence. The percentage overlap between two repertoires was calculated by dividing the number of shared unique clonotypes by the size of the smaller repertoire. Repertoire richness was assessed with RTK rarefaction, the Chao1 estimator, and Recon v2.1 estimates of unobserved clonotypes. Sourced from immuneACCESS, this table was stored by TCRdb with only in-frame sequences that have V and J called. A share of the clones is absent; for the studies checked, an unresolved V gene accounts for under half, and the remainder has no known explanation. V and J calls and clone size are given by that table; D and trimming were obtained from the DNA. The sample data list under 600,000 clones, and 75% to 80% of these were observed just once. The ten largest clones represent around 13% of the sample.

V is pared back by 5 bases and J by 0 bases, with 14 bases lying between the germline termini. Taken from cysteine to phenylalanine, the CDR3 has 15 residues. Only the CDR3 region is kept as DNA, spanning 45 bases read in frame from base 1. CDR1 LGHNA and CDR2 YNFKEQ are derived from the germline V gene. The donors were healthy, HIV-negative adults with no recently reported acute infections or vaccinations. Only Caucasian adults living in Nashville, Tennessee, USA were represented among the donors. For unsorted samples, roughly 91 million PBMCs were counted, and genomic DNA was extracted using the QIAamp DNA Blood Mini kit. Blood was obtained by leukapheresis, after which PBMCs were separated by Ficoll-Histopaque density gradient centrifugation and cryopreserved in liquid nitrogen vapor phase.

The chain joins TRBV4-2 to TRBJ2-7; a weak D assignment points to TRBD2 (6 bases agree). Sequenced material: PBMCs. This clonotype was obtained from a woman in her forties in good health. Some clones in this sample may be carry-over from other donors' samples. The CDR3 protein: CASSLGGASSYEQYF. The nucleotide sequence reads TGTGCCAGCAGCTTAGGCGGGGCGAGCTCCTACGAGCAGTACTTC.